Below are 10 T cell receptor beta chains sequenced from a single sample in a study of blood T cell repertoires in COVID-19. Data came from immunoSEQ multiplex PCR; TCRdb stores just in-frame clones and leaves some out. Here the sample spans more than 150,000 clones, about 80% being singletons. The sample taken for sequencing was PBMCs or T cells enriched from blood (not recorded which). These receptors all come from a man aged 45 to 65 who had recovered from COVID-19.

The chain links TRBV6-5 to TRBJ1-6; a weak D match, TRBD1 (5 bases). Trimming shortened V by 8 bases and J by 3 bases, and 11 bases separated the two germline ends. Germline V CDR1 and CDR2: MNHEY, SVGAGI. CDR3 length equals 14 residues. CDR3 nucleotide sequence: TGTGCCAGCCGCGGGGGGATCTATAATTCACCCCTCCACTTT. This translates into CASRGGIYNSPLHF.

This clone has more than one count but fewer than ten. This rearrangement joins TRBV30 to TRBJ1-1; no firm D call. V gave up 6 bases and J gave up 1 base, with 12 bases separating them. Germline CDR1 and CDR2: GTSNPN and SVGIG (reference sequence). This CDR3 region has 13 residues. CDR3 bases: TGTGCCTGCACGGTACAGACGAACACTGAAGCTTTCTTT. This sequence encodes CACTVQTNTEAFF.

V usage is TRBV15 and J usage is TRBJ1-5, with a weak D call TRBD1 (5 bases). The CDR3 is 14 amino acids. The V gene lost 3 bases and the J gene lost 0 bases, with 6 bases spanning the gap. Germline V gene sequence: CDR1 LNHNV, CDR2 YYDKDF (reference sequence). CDR3 sequence (DNA): TGTGCCACCAGCAGGACAGCTAGCAATCAGCCCCAGCATTTT. Its protein product is CATSRTASNQPQHF.

The rearrangement links TRBV28 to TRBJ1-1; D is uncertain. V lost 8 bases and J 11 bases, leaving 18 bases between the germline ends. Germline V gene sequence: CDR1 MDHEN, CDR2 SYDVKM. The CDR3 length is 12 residues. CDR3 loop: CASGRALLRAFF. The DNA of the CDR3 is TGTGCCAGCGGGAGGGCCCTTTTACGGGCTTTCTTT.

J is TRBJ2-2 and V is TRBV7-6; perhaps TRBD2 as D (5 bases). The CDR3 spans 14 residues. Trimming removed 6 bases at V and 4 bases at J, with 12 bases between. Germline CDR1 reads SGHVS; CDR2 reads FNYEAQ. The DNA for the CDR3 is TGTGCCAGCAGTCGGACTGGACCCACCGGGGAGCTGTTTTTT. Translation: CASSRTGPTGELFF.

CDR3 sequence reads: CASSFPQGAGTEAFF. CDR3 in DNA: TGTGCCAGCAGCTTCCCACAGGGGGCGGGCACTGAAGCTTTCTTT. V is TRBV7-9 and J is TRBJ1-1, with 9 nucleotides matching TRBD1. The CDR3 covers 15 residues. Germline CDR1 is SEHNR and CDR2 is FQNEAQ (reference sequence). With V trimmed by 3 bases and J by 4 bases, 6 bases remained unmatched. The full variable domain, rest sourced from reference TRBV7-9 and TRBJ1-1, is DTGVSQNPRHKITKRGQNVTFRCDPISEHNRLYWYRQTLGQGPEFLTYFQNEAQLEKSRLLSDRFSAERPKGSFSTLEIQRTEQGDSAMYLCASSFPQGAGTEAFFGQGTRLTVV.

This chain uses TRBV21-1 with TRBJ2-1; the D segment call TRBD2 is taken from the table without a DNA check. TRBV21-1 is a listed pseudogene. This CDR3 contains 15 residues. The CDR3 spells CASSKDSGRDNEQFF. CDR3 sequence (DNA): TGTGCCAGCAGCAAAGATAGCGGGAGGGACAATGAGCAGTTCTTC.

The sample holds a few counts of this clone. This sequence joins TRBV7-9 and TRBJ2-2, with D possibly being TRBD1 (5 bases). Germline V gene lookup returns CDR1 SEHNR and CDR2 FQNEAQ (reference sequence). This CDR3 spans 14 amino acids. Trimming removed 4 bases at V and 3 bases at J, with 9 bases between. CDR3 amino acids: CASSSDTYTGELFF. CDR3 coding DNA: TGTGCCAGCAGCTCGGACACTTACACCGGGGAGCTGTTTTTT.

J is TRBJ2-2 and V is TRBV28, with D tentatively TRBD2 (6 bases). CDR3 length equals 15 residues. Germline V gene data show CDR1 as MDHEN and CDR2 as SYDVKM. The V end lost 5 bases, the J end lost 8 bases, and 18 bases lay between the germline ends. CDR3 amino acids: CASSATLRGRGELFF. The CDR3 DNA reads as TGTGCCAGCAGTGCCACATTGCGGGGTCGGGGGGAGCTGTTTTTT.

Worth noting for this clone: In the same sample, other DNA sequences code for this CDR3. This rearrangement joins TRBV10-3 to TRBJ1-4; 10 bases line up with TRBD1. Germline-derived CDR1 and CDR2 are ENHRY and SYGVKD. CDR3 size: 14 residues. The V and J ends lost 6 bases and 8 bases, in that order; junction bases with no gene match: 6. The CDR3 is CAISGTGDNEKLFF. The CDR3 DNA follows: TGTGCCATCAGCGGGACAGGGGATAACGAAAAACTGTTTTTT.